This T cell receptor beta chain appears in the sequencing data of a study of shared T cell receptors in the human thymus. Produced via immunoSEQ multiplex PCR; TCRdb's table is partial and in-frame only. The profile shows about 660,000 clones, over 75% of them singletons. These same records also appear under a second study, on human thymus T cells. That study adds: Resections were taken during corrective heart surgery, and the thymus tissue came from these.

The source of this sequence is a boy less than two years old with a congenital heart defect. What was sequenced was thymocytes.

For the CDR3, the DNA is TGTGCCAGCAGACCCCAGGACAGGGGGGACGGGGAGCTGTTTTTT. This codes for CASRPQDRGDGELFF. The V and J genes are TRBV6-1 and TRBJ2-2; 10 nucleotides line up with TRBD1. Germline V gives CDR1 MNHNS, CDR2 SASEGT. V shed 6 bases, J shed 7 bases, and the junction held 8 bases outside the gene matches. The CDR3 totals 15 residues.